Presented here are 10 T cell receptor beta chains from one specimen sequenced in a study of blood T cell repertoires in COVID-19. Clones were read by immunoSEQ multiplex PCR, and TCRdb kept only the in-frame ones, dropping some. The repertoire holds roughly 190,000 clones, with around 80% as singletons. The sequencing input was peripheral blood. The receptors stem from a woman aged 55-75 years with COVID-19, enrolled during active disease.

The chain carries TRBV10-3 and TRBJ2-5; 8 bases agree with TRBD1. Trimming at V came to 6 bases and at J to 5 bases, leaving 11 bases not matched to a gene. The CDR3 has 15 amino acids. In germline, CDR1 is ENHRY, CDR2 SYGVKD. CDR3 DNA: TGTGCCATCAGGGGGACAGGAAGGGTCGACGAGACCCAGTACTTC. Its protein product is CAIRGTGRVDETQYF.

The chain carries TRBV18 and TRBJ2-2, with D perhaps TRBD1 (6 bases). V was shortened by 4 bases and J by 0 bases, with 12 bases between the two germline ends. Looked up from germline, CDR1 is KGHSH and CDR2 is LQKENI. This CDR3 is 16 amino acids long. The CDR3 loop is CASSRGLFANTGELFF. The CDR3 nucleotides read TGTGCCAGCTCACGGGGGCTGTTCGCGAACACCGGGGAGCTGTTTTTT.

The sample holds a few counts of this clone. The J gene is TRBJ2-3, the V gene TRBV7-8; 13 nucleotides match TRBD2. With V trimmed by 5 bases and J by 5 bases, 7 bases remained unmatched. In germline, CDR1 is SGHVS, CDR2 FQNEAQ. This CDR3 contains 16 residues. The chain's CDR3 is CASSPAGLAGVDTQYF. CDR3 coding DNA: TGTGCCAGCAGCCCAGCAGGACTAGCGGGGGTAGATACGCAGTATTTT.

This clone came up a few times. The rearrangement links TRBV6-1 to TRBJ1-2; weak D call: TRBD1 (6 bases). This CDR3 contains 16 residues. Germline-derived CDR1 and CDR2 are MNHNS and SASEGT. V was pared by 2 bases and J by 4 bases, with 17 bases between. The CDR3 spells CASSETSTGRRYGYTF. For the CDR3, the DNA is TGTGCCAGCAGTGAAACGTCCACAGGGCGTCGCTATGGCTACACCTTC.

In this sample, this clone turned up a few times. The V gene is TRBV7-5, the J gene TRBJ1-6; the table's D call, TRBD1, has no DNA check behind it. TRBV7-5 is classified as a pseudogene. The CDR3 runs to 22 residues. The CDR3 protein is CARKGIGIPWDRVDLGGSPLHF. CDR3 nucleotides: TGTGCCAGAAAAGGGATTGGGATTCCCTGGGACAGGGTCGATCTAGGGGGATCACCCCTCCACTTT.

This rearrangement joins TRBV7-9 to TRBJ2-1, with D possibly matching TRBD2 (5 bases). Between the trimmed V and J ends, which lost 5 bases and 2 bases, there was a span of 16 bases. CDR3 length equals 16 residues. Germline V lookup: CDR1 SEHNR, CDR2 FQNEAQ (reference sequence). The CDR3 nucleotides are TGTGCCAGCAGCGGGGTATTCACTAGGGCCTACAATGAGCAGTTCTTC. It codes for CASSGVFTRAYNEQFF.

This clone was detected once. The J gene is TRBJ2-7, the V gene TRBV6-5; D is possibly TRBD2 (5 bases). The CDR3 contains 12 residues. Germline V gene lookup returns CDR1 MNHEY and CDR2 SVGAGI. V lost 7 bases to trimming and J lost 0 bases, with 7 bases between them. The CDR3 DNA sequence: TGTGCCAGCACCGGGGTCTCCTACGAGCAGTACGTC. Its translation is CASTGVSYEQYV.

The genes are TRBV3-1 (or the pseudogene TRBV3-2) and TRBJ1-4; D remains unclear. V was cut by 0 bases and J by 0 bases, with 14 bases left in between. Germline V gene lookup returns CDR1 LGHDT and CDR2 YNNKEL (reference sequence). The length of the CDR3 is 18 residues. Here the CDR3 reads CASSQDSRRSTTNEKLFF. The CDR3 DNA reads TGTGCCAGCAGCCAAGATTCCCGCCGATCTACAACTAATGAAAAACTGTTTTTT.

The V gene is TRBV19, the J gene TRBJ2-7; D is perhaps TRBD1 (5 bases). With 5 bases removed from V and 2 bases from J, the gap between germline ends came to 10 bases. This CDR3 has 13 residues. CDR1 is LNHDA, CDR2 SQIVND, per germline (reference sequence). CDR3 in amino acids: CASSWGGAYEQYF. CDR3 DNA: TGTGCCAGTAGTTGGGGCGGAGCCTACGAGCAGTACTTC. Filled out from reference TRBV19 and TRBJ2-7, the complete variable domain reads DGGITQSPKYLFRKEGQNVTLSCEQNLNHDAMYWYRQDPGQGLRLIYYSQIVNDFQKGDIAEGYSVSREKKESFPLTVTSAQKNPTAFYLCASSWGGAYEQYFGPGTRLTVT.

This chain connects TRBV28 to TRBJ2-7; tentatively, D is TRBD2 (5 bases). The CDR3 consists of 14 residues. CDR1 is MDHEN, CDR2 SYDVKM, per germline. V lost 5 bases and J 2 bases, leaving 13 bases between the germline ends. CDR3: CASSPWTATYEQYF. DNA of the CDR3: TGTGCCAGCAGTCCCTGGACTGCCACCTACGAGCAGTACTTC.